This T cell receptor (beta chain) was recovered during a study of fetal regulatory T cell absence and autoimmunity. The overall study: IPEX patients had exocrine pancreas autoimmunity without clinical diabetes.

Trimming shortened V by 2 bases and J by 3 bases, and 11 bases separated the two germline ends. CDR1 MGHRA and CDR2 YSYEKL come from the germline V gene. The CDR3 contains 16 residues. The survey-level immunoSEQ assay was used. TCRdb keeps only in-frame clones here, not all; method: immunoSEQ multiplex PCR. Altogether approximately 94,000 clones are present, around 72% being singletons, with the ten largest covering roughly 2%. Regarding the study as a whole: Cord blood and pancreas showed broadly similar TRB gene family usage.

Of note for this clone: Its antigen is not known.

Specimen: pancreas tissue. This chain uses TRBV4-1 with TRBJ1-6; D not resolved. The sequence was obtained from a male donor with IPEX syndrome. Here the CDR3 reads CASSQRPGHYNSPLHF. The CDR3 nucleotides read TGCGCCAGCAGCCAACGCCCCGGGCACTATAATTCACCCCTCCACTTT.